This paragraph reports one TCR beta chain. V shed 5 bases, J shed 7 bases, and the junction held 14 bases outside the gene matches. This CDR3 spans 15 amino acids. CDR1 and CDR2 from the germline V gene are MDHEN and SYDVKM. PCR amplification relied on 60 Vbeta primers (plus 13 Jbeta primers). Repertoires were generated with immunoSEQ multiplex PCR, while TCRdb's copy carries only in-frame clones and drops some. The profile shows roughly 180,000 clones, more than 80% of them singletons. These data are taken from a study of cytomegalovirus exposure and HLA in healthy donors. This sequence originates from a man aged 18-30 years in good health and CMV-seronegative. Input material: PBMCs. This chain joins TRBV28 and TRBJ2-7; the match to TRBD1 covers 7 bases. For the CDR3, the DNA is TGTGCCAGCAGTCCACCGGTGACAGGGTCTCGAGAGCAGTACTTC. Translation: CASSPPVTGSREQYF.